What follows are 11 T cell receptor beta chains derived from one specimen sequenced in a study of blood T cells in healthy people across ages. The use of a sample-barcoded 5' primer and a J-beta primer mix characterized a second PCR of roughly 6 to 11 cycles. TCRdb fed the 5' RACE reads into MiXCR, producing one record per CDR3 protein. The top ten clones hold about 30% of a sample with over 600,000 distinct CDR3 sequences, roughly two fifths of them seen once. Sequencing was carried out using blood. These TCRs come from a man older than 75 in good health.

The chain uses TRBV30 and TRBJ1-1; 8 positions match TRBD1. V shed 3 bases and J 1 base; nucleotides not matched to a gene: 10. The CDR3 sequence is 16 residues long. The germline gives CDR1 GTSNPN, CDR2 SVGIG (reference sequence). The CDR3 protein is CAWRPRQGSRNTEAFF. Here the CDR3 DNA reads TGTGCCTGGAGACCCCGACAGGGGAGCCGGAACACTGAAGCTTTCTTT.

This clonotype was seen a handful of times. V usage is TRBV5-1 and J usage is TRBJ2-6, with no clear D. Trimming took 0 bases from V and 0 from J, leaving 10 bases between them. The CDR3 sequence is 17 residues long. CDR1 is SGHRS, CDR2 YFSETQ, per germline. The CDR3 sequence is CASSLVVVSSGANVLTF. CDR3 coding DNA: TGCGCCAGCAGCTTGGTAGTCGTGAGCTCTGGGGCCAACGTCCTGACTTTC.

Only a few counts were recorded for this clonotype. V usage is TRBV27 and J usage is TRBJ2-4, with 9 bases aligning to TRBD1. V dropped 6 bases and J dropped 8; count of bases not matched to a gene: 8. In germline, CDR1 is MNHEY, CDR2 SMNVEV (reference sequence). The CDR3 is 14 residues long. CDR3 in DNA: TGTGCCAGCAGGCCGGGACAGGGAGGTCACATTCAGTACTTC. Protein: CASRPGQGGHIQYF.

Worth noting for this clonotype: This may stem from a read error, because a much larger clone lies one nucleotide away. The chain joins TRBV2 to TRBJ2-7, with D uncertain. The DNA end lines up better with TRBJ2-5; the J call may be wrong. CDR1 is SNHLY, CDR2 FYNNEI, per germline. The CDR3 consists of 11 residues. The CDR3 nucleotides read TGTGCCAGCAGACGCCAAGCGACCCAGTACTTC. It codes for CASRRQATQYF.

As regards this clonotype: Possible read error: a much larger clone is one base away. DNA of the CDR3: TGTGCCAGCAGTTCAACTAAGCCTTGGGGACTCCCCTACGAGCAGTACTTC. This gives the protein CASSSTKPWGLPYEQYF. The chain is built from TRBV27 and TRBJ2-7; maybe TRBD2 (6 bases). V was clipped by 4 bases and J by 2 bases, with 21 bases between them. This CDR3 contains 17 residues. Germline values: CDR1 MNHEY, CDR2 SMNVEV (reference sequence).

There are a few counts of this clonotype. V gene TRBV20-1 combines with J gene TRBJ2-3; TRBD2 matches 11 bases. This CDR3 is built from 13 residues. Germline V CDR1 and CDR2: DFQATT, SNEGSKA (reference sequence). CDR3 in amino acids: CGGSGGGTDTQYF. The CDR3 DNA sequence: TGCGGGGGTAGCGGGGGGGGCACAGATACGCAGTATTTT.

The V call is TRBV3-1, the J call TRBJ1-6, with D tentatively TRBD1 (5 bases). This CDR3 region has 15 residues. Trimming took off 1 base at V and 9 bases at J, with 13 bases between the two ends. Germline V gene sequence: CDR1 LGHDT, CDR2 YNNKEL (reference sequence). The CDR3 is CASSQGQGTSSPLHF. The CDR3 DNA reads TGTGCCAGCAGCCAAGGGCAAGGGACTTCTTCACCCCTCCACTTT.

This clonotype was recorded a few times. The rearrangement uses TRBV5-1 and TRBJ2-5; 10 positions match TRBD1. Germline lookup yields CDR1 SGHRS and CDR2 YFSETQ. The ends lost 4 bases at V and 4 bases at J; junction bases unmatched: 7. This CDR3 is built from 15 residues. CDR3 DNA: TGCGCCAGCAGCATCTCGGGACAGGGGACAGAGACCCAGTACTTC. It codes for CASSISGQGTETQYF.

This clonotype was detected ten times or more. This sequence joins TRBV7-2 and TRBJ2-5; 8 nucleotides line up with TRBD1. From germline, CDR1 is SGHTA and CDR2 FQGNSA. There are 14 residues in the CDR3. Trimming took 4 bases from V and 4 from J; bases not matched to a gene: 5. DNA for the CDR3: TGTGCCAGCAGCTCCGCAGGGGGCGGAGAGACCCAGTACTTC. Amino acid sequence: CASSSAGGGETQYF.

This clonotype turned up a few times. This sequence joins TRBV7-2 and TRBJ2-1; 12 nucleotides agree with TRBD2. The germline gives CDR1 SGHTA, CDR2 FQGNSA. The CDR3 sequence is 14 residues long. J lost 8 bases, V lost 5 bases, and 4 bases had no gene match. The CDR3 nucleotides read TGTGCCAGCAGCCGACTAGCGGGAGCCGATGAGCAGTTCTTC. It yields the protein CASSRLAGADEQFF.

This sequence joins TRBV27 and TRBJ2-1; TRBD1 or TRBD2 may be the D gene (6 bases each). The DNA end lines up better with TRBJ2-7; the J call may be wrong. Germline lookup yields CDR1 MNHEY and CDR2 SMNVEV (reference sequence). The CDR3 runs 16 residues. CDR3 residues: CASSRGLKNSYNEQYF. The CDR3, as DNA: TGTGCCAGCAGTCGGGGGCTCAAAAATTCCTACAATGAGCAGTACTTC.